The subject of this entry is one T cell receptor (beta chain). Generated by immunoSEQ multiplex PCR, the TCRdb table keeps only in-frame clones and is missing some. The table records approximately 70,000 clones, under 95% of them present only once. The entry originates in a study of OX40 agonist ivuxolimab in advanced cancers. The V end lost 4 bases, the J end lost 5 bases, and 11 bases lay between the germline ends. Germline V gene data show CDR1 as MNHEY and CDR2 as SMNVEV (reference sequence). The CDR3 runs to 13 residues. This receptor was taken from an adult with an advanced solid tumor such as melanoma, head and neck, liver or kidney cancer. The V gene is TRBV27, the J gene TRBJ1-1; no firm D call. The sample in question was CD4+ or CD8+ T cells sorted from blood, obtained in a trial of the OX40 agonist ivuxolimab. The CDR3 region has the DNA TGTGCCAGCAGTTGGGCCAGCGCTACTGAAGCTTTCTTT. This encodes CASSWASATEAFF.